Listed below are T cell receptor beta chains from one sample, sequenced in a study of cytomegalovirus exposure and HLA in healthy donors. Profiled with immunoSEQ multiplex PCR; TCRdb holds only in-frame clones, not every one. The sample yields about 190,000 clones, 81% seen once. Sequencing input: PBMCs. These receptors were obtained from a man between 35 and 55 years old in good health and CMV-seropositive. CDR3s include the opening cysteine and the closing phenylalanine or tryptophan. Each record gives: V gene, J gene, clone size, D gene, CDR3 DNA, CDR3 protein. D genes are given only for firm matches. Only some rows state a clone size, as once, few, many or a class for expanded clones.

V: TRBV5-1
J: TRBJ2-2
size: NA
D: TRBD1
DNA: TGCGCCAGCAGCGCCGGACAGGGGGCGAACACCGGGGAGCTGTTTTTT
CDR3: CASSAGQGANTGELFF

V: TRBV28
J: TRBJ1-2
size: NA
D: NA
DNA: TGTGCCAGCAGGGTCGACAGAAACTATGGCTACACCTTC
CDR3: CASRVDRNYGYTF

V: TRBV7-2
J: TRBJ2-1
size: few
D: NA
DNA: TGTGCCAGCAGCTTAGCCGTCTCTCCGTTCTTC
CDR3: CASSLAVSPFF

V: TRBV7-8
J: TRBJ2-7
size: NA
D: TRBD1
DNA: TGTGCCAGCAGCTTAGAGGTTGGACAGGTTTACGAGCAGTACTTC
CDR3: CASSLEVGQVYEQYF

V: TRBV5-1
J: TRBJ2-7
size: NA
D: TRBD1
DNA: TGCGCCAGCAGCTGGGACAGGGGATCCTACGAGCAGTACTTC
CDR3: CASSWDRGSYEQYF

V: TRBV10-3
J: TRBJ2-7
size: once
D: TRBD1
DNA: TGTGCCATCAGCGCGGGACAGGGGGTATACGAGCAGTACTTC
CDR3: CAISAGQGVYEQYF

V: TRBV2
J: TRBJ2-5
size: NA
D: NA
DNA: TGTGCCAGCAGCGAACAGGGTCGGGAGACCCAGTACTTC
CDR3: CASSEQGRETQYF

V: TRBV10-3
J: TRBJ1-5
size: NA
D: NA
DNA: TGTGCCGCAGGAGTGGACAGCAATAGCAATCAGCCCCAGCATTTT
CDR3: CAAGVDSNSNQPQHF

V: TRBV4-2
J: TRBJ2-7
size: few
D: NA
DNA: TGTGCCAGCAGCCAAGCTGGAGGGAAGGGCTCCTACGAGCAGTACTTC
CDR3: CASSQAGGKGSYEQYF

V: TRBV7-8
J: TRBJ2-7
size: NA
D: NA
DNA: TGTGCCAGCAGCTTAGGGACTACATACGAGCAGTACTTC
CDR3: CASSLGTTYEQYF

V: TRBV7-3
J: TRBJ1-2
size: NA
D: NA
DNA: TGTGCCAGCAGCTTAATGGGCGGGTCTAACTATGGCTACACCTTC
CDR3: CASSLMGGSNYGYTF

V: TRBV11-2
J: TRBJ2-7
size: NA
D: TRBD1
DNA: TGTGCCAGCAGCCCGGGCTTGGACAGGGCCCCAGGGGGGCAGTACTTC
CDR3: CASSPGLDRAPGGQYF

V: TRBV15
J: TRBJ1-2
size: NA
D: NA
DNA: TGTGCCACCAGCAGAGAAACGACTGATGGCTACACCTTC
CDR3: CATSRETTDGYTF

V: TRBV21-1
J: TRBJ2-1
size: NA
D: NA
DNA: TGTGCCAGCAGCAAAGAAGACAGACCTGCCCGAACGGACTCCTACAATGAGCAGTTCTTC
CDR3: CASSKEDRPARTDSYNEQFF

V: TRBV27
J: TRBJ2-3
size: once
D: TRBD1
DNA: TGTGCCAGCAGTTTAGTGACAGGGGGCCCAGATACGCAGTATTTT
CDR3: CASSLVTGGPDTQYF

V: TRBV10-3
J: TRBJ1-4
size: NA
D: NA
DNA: TGTGCCATCAGTGAGTCGGTGGGGCGGGGTGAAAAACTGTTTTTT
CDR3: CAISESVGRGEKLFF

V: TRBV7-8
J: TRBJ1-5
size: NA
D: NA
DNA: TGTGCCAGCAGCTTCACACAGAGTAGCAATCAGCCCCAGCATTTT
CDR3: CASSFTQSSNQPQHF

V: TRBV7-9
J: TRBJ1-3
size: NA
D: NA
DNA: TGTGCCAGCAGCTCTAACAGGGCGAGCTCTGGAAACACCATATATTTT
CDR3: CASSSNRASSGNTIYF

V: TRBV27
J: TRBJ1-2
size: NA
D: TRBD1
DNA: TGTGCCAGCAGTCAAATCTCCGGGACAGGGAATGGCTACACCTTC
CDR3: CASSQISGTGNGYTF

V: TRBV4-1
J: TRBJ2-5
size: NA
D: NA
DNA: TGCGCCAGCAGCCAAGAGCGCGGCGGGTGGGAGACCCAGTACTTC
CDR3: CASSQERGGWETQYF

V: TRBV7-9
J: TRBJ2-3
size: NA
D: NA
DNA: TGTGCCAGCAGCGTAGACAGTTCGGTTCTCACGCAGTATTTT
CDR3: CASSVDSSVLTQYF

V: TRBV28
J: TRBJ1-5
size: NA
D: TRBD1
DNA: TGTGCCCTCAGGGGGCCAGGGAGCAATCAGCCCCAGCATTTT
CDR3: CALRGPGSNQPQHF

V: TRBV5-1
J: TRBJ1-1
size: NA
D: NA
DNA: TGCGCCAGCAGCCCTCAGGCAGGGAACACTGAAGCTTTCTTT
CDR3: CASSPQAGNTEAFF

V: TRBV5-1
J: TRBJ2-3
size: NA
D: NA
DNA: TGCGCCAGCAGCTTGGTCGGGATCACAGATACGCAGTATTTT
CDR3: CASSLVGITDTQYF

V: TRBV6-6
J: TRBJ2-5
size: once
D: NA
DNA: TGTGCCAGCAGTTACTCGATACTTGGTATAGCGGAGACCCAGTACTTC
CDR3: CASSYSILGIAETQYF

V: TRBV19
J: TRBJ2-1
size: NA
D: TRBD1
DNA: TGTGCCAGTAGTATCACAGGGGGCAATGAGCAGTTCTTC
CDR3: CASSITGGNEQFF

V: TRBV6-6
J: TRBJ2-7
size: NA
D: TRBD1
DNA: TGTGCCAGCAGTTACTCTCCACAGGGGCTCTACGAGCAGTACTTC
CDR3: CASSYSPQGLYEQYF

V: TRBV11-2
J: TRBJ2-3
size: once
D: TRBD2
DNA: TGTGCCAGCAGCATACCCGGGACTAGCGGGGGCACAGATACGCAGTATTTT
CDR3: CASSIPGTSGGTDTQYF

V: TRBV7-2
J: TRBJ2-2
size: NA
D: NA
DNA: TGTGCCAGCAGCCCCGAGAGAACCGGGGAGCTGTTTTTT
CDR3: CASSPERTGELFF

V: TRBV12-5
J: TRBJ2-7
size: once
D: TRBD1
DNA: TGTGCTAGTGGTTTGACCACCGGGACAGGGGGCAGCTACGAGCAGTACTTC
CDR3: CASGLTTGTGGSYEQYF

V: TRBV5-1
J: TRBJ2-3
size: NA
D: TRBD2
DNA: TGCGCCAGCAGCACTGGACTAGCGGGGGCCAGCACAGATACGCAGTATTTT
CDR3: CASSTGLAGASTDTQYF

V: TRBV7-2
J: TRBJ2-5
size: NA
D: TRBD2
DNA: TGTGCCAGCAGCTGGGGGACTAGCGGGAGGCAAGAGACCCAGTACTTC
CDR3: CASSWGTSGRQETQYF

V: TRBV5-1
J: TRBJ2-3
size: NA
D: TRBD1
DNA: TGCGCCAGCAGCTTGAATCCCGAGGGTTGGCCGACAGGGTATGAAGATACGCAGTATTTT
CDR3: CASSLNPEGWPTGYEDTQYF

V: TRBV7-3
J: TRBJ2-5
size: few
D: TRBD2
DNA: TGTGCCAGCAGCCCCGGTGCTAGCGGGTACCAAGAGACCCAGTACTTC
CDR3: CASSPGASGYQETQYF

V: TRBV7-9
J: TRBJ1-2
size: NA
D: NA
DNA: TGTGCCAGCAGCTCTAGAGGGGGACGGACGGTACCCTATGGCTACACCTTC
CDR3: CASSSRGGRTVPYGYTF

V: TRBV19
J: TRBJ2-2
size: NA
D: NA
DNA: TGTGCCAGTAGTATGGGGCAGGGTGAGACCGGGGAGCTGTTTTTT
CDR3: CASSMGQGETGELFF

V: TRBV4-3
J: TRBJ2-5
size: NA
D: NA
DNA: TGCGCCAGCAGCCAAGGGCGGGTGGGGATAGGAGAGACCCAGTACTTC
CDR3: CASSQGRVGIGETQYF

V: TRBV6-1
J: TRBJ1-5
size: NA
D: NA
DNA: TGTGCCAGCAGTGACTCCTTTCAGCCCCAGCATTTT
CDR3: CASSDSFQPQHF

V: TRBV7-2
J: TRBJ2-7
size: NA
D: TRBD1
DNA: TGTGCCAGCAGCCTGACCCGGACAGGGGGCCTCCAGCAGTACTTC
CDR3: CASSLTRTGGLQQYF

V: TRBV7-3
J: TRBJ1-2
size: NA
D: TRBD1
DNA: TGTGCCAGCAGCTCCACTCCGGGACAGGGGATTCGGGGCTACACCTTC
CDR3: CASSSTPGQGIRGYTF

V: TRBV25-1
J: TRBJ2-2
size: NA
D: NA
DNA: TGTGCCAGCAATCCCCGAGAGACTCGGAACACCGGGGAGCTGTTTTTT
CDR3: CASNPRETRNTGELFF

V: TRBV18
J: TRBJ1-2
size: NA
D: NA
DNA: TGTGCCAGCCAGCAGGACATAAGCTATGGCTACACCTTC
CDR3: CASQQDISYGYTF

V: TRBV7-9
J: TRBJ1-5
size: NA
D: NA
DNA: TGTGCCAGCAGCACGGGAGCGGCCAATCAGCCCCAGCATTTT
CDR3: CASSTGAANQPQHF

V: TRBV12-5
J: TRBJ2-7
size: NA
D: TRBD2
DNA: TGTGCTAGTGGTTTGGTTCGGGGACTAGCGGATACCTACGAGCAGTACTTC
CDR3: CASGLVRGLADTYEQYF

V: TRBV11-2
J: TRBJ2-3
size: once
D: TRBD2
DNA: TGTGCCAGCAGCTTAGTTTGGCCTAGCGGGAGACAGACAGATACGCAGTATTTT
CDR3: CASSLVWPSGRQTDTQYF

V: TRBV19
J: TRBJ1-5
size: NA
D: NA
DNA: TGTGCCAGTAGTATAGTAGGGGATCAGCCCCAGCATTTT
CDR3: CASSIVGDQPQHF